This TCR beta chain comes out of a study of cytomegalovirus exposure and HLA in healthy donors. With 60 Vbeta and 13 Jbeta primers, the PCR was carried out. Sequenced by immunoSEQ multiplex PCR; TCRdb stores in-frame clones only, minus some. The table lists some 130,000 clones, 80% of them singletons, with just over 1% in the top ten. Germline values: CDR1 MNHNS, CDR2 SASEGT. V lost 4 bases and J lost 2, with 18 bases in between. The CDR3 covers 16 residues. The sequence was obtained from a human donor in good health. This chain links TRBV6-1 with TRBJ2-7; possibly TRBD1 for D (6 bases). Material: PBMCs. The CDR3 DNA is TGTGCCAGCAGTGCTTGGGAGCTGGGGGCAACCTACGAGCAGTACTTC. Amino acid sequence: CASSAWELGATYEQYF.